The clone carrying this TCR beta chain showed up many times. Its antigen is unidentified. The TCR library protocol was used to attach unique molecular identifiers. These identifiers were attached to individual cDNA molecules. TCRdb independently ran MiXCR on the 5' RACE reads; one entry per CDR3 protein. The data hold tens of thousands of distinct CDR3 sequences, with almost 5.5% observed a single time. Germline values: CDR1 SGHNT, CDR2 YYREEE (reference sequence). V shed 4 bases and J 0 bases; nucleotides not matched to a gene: 5. This CDR3 has 18 residues. The data originate from a study of early T cells in non-severe SARS-CoV-2 infection. On the study more broadly: Chains were unpaired, as sequencing was done on bulk RNA from unsorted whole blood. Study findings and constraints: Database matching using VDJdb favored anti-spike CD8 responses, with private and CD4 specificities left missing.

This TCR came from an adult who was a healthcare worker with PCR-confirmed SARS-CoV-2 infection or an uninfected control (not recorded which). Here the sequenced sample was whole blood, taken at baseline. The chain couples TRBV5-4 to TRBJ1-6; 12 bases map to TRBD1. CDR3 sequence reads: CASSPGQGANSYNSPLHF. In DNA, the CDR3 is TGTGCCAGCAGCCCGGGACAGGGGGCCAACTCCTATAATTCACCCCTCCACTTT.